The 3 T cell receptor beta chains below come from one sample, sequenced in a study of CD8 T cells in ankylosing spondylitis. TCRdb re-analysed the 5' RACE reads in MiXCR, keeping a single row per CDR3 protein. The sample has about 230,000 distinct CDR3 sequences, around 8% seen once. Sequenced input: blood, either unsorted or a sorted T cell fraction (not recorded which). The receptors derive from a female donor with ankylosing spondylitis or in good health (not recorded which).

This clonotype was detected many times. The rearrangement joins TRBV20-1 to TRBJ1-6, with 7 positions matching TRBD1. The CDR3 is 12 residues long. The J segment lost 10 bases and the V segment lost 5 bases, leaving 5 bases of the junction unmatched. The germline CDR1 and CDR2 sequences are DFQATT and SNEGSKA (reference sequence). The CDR3 nucleotides read TGCAGTGCTGTTACAGGGGAATCACCCCTCCACTTT. It translates to CSAVTGESPLHF.

This clonotype has a count of ten or more. The CDR3 loop reads CASSYVGETQYF. CDR3 in DNA: TGTGCCAGCAGTTACGTGGGGGAGACCCAGTACTTC. The chain links TRBV6-2 or TRBV6-3 to TRBJ2-5; D unresolved. Germline CDR1 reads MNHEY; CDR2 reads SVGEGT. CDR3 length: 12 amino acids. Trimming took 2 bases from V and 5 from J, leaving 6 bases between them.

The V call is TRBV24-1, the J call TRBJ2-2; 7 nucleotides align to TRBD1. This CDR3 is 17 amino acids long. Looked up from germline, CDR1 is KGHDR and CDR2 is SFDVKD. The ends lost 2 bases at V and 4 bases at J; junction bases unmatched: 9. CDR3: CATSDSSRGGGTGELFF. CDR3 nucleotide sequence: TGTGCCACCAGTGATTCCTCCAGAGGGGGCGGCACCGGGGAGCTGTTTTTT.